What follows are 15 T cell receptor beta chains derived from one specimen sequenced in a study of cytomegalovirus exposure and HLA in healthy donors. PCR was performed using 60 Vbeta and 13 Jbeta primers. Sequencing was performed with immunoSEQ multiplex PCR; in TCRdb, only in-frame clones are kept and a portion is missing. The table shows 150,000 to 200,000 clones, with roughly three quarters occurring only once. Material for sequencing was PBMCs. All receptors come from a man aged 35 to 55 in good health and CMV-seropositive.

V usage is TRBV19 and J usage is TRBJ2-7, with D tentatively TRBD1 (5 bases). Trimming removed 6 bases at V and 0 bases at J, with 21 bases between. The V gene's germline CDR1 is LNHDA and CDR2 SQIVND (reference sequence). The CDR3 contains 17 residues. CDR3 residues: CASSPRTGTLVSYEQYF. The CDR3 DNA reads TGTGCCAGTAGCCCCAGAACAGGAACCTTAGTCTCCTACGAGCAGTACTTC.

The count of this clone is one. This chain joins TRBV5-1 and TRBJ1-3; the D gene is possibly TRBD1 (5 bases). Germline V gene lookup returns CDR1 SGHRS and CDR2 YFSETQ. The CDR3 contains 15 residues. The V and J ends lost 0 bases and 2 bases respectively, with 9 bases between them. CDR3 DNA sequence: TGCGCCAGCAGCTTGGAATCAGGGACTGGAAACACCATATATTTT. Translated, it gives CASSLESGTGNTIYF. The full variable domain, rest sourced from reference TRBV5-1 and TRBJ1-3, is KAGVTQTPRYLIKTRGQQVTLSCSPISGHRSVSWYQQTPGQGLQFLFEYFSETQRNKGNFPGRFSGRQFSNSRSEMNVSTLELGDSALYLCASSLESGTGNTIYFGEGSWLTVV.

V is TRBV7-6 and J is TRBJ1-5, with D perhaps matching TRBD1 (6 bases). Germline loops: CDR1 SGHVS, CDR2 FNYEAQ. The germline V and J ends were trimmed by 5 bases and 6 bases, with 17 bases remaining between them. CDR3 length: 15 amino acids. The CDR3 coding sequence is TGTGCCAGCAGCGTAGGGGGAGGGAGAAGTCAGCCCCAGCATTTT. Its protein is CASSVGGGRSQPQHF.

The V gene is TRBV9, the J gene TRBJ2-3; tentatively, D is TRBD2 (6 bases). CDR1 and CDR2 from the germline V gene are SGDLS and YYNGEE. Trimming left V 4 bases short and J 5 bases short, with 14 bases between. This CDR3 contains 14 residues. For the CDR3, the DNA is TGTGCCAGCAGCCCCGCAGCGGGTTTAGATACGCAGTATTTT. This sequence encodes CASSPAAGLDTQYF.

The chain combines TRBV9 with TRBJ2-2, with 7 bases aligning to TRBD1. Germline lookup yields CDR1 SGDLS and CDR2 YYNGEE. This CDR3 contains 16 residues. V was clipped by 2 bases and J by 3 bases; unmatched bases: 7. The CDR3 nucleotides read TGTGCCAGCAGCGTGCACCGGGACAGAGACACCGGGGAGCTGTTTTTT. This translates into CASSVHRDRDTGELFF.

The J gene is TRBJ1-2, the V gene TRBV9; tentatively, D is TRBD1 (5 bases). The CDR3 covers 16 residues. CDR1 and CDR2 (germline): SGDLS, YYNGEE. V lost 4 bases to trimming and J lost 4 bases, with 20 bases between them. The chain's CDR3 is CASSPSGGATSYGYTF. Here the CDR3 DNA reads TGTGCCAGCAGCCCTTCGGGAGGGGCTACTAGCTATGGCTACACCTTC.

As to this clone: Other DNA sequences in this specimen translate into the identical CDR3. The chain has TRBV19 and TRBJ2-5; TRBD2 agrees at 7 bases. This CDR3 comprises 13 residues. Germline loops: CDR1 LNHDA, CDR2 SQIVND (reference sequence). V dropped 0 bases and J dropped 5; count of bases not matched to a gene: 0. CDR3 residues: CASSIEAGETQYF. In nucleotides, the CDR3 is TGTGCCAGTAGTATAGAAGCGGGGGAGACCCAGTACTTC.

This clone was observed once. V gene TRBV7-6 combines with J gene TRBJ1-1; D remains ambiguous. The V end was cut by 2 bases, the J end by 6 bases, with 13 bases between. The CDR3 runs 14 residues. Germline V gene lookup returns CDR1 SGHVS and CDR2 FNYEAQ. Here the CDR3 reads CASSLNEGTAEAFF. As DNA, the CDR3 is TGTGCCAGCAGCTTAAATGAGGGAACGGCTGAAGCTTTCTTT.

The V and J genes are TRBV7-2 and TRBJ2-2; perhaps TRBD2 as D (7 bases). The germline V gene encodes CDR1 SGHTA and CDR2 FQGNSA. The CDR3 is made up of 15 amino acids. V was pared by 2 bases and J by 6 bases, with 13 bases between. CDR3 in DNA: TGTGCCAGCAGCTTATTTCAGGGGAGGGCCGGGGAGCTGTTTTTT. Translation: CASSLFQGRAGELFF.

The rearrangement uses TRBV29-1 and TRBJ1-2; 11 bases are a match to TRBD1. J lost 2 bases, V lost 0 bases, and 14 bases had no gene match. Per germline, CDR1 SQVTM and CDR2 ANQGSEA. The CDR3 sequence is 19 residues long. CDR3 in DNA: TGCAGCGTTGAAGATCGGATTTATTGGACAGGGGGCACGAACTATGGCTACACCTTC. This sequence encodes CSVEDRIYWTGGTNYGYTF. The whole variable domain, remainder taken from reference TRBV29-1 and TRBJ1-2, is SAVISQKPSRDICQRGTSLTIQCQVDSQVTMMFWYRQQPGQSLTLIATANQGSEATYESGFVIDKFPISRPNLTFSTLTVSNMSPEDSSIYLCSVEDRIYWTGGTNYGYTFGSGTRLTVV.

The genes are TRBV5-5 and TRBJ2-7; TRBD1 matches at 9 bases. Germline-derived CDR1 and CDR2 are SGHKS and YYEKEE (reference sequence). V was pared by 1 base and J by 2 bases, with 7 bases of the junction left unmatched. CDR3 size: 16 residues. In nucleotides, the CDR3 is TGTGCCAGCAGCTTGAGTGGGGGGACAGGGCCCTACGAGCAGTACTTC. Its protein is CASSLSGGTGPYEQYF. The variable domain in full, completed from reference TRBV5-5 and TRBJ2-7, reads DAGVTQSPTHLIKTRGQQVTLRCSPISGHKSVSWYQQVLGQGPQFIFQYYEKEERGRGNFPDRFSARQFPNYSSELNVNALLLGDSALYLCASSLSGGTGPYEQYFGPGTRLTVT.

V gene TRBV27 combines with J gene TRBJ2-7; tentatively, D is TRBD2 (7 bases). This CDR3 contains 17 residues. Germline CDR1 is MNHEY and CDR2 is SMNVEV (reference sequence). V was trimmed by 4 bases and J by 7 bases, leaving 26 bases between them. The CDR3 nucleotides are TGTGCCAGCAGTTCCTTCCTCATCTTCGGGGGGCCTCGTGAGCAGTACTTC. Amino acid sequence: CASSSFLIFGGPREQYF.

The chain couples TRBV6-6 to TRBJ1-6; 11 bases fit TRBD1. Looked up from germline, CDR1 is MNHNY and CDR2 is SVGAGI (reference sequence). With V trimmed by 6 bases and J by 9 bases, 4 bases remained unmatched. CDR3 length: 14 residues. The CDR3 is CASRGQGVGSPLHF. CDR3 nucleotides: TGTGCCAGCAGGGGACAGGGGGTAGGTTCACCCCTCCACTTT.

This clone came up once. V gene TRBV6-1 combines with J gene TRBJ1-5, with a possible D match to TRBD1 (6 bases). CDR1 is MNHNS and CDR2 is SASEGT in the germline V gene. V lost 2 bases, J lost 7 bases, and 18 bases lay in between. The CDR3 extends over 16 amino acids. For the CDR3, the DNA is TGTGCCAGCAGTGAACTCGGGGGGCAGGAATGGCAGCCCCAGCATTTT. This encodes CASSELGGQEWQPQHF.

The J gene is TRBJ2-5, the V gene TRBV9, with a weak D call TRBD1 (6 bases). The J call may be wrong; the DNA end is better matched by TRBJ2-7. Germline CDR1 and CDR2: SGDLS and YYNGEE. The CDR3 totals 13 residues. The CDR3: CASSVEGTTEQYF. The CDR3 coding sequence is TGTGCCAGCAGCGTAGAGGGGACAACCGAGCAGTACTTC.